This T cell receptor (beta chain) came from a study of blood T cell repertoires in COVID-19. Overall study context: Nucleic acid was either cDNA or gDNA, and it came from T cells, B-cell-depleted T cells, or PBMCs.

Generated by immunoSEQ multiplex PCR, the TCRdb table keeps only in-frame clones and is missing some. The sample records approximately 330,000 clones, roughly 89% being singletons. Germline assignment: CDR1 SNHLY and CDR2 FYNNEI. Between the trimmed V and J ends, which lost 7 bases and 4 bases, there was a span of 16 bases. CDR3 length: 14 residues. The chain combines TRBV2 with TRBJ1-2; tentatively, D is TRBD1 (6 bases). This TCR was sampled from a man younger than 45 with COVID-19, enrolled during active disease. Input material: peripheral blood. CDR3: CASISTGTSYGYTF. DNA for the CDR3: TGTGCCAGCATCTCAACCGGGACATCCTATGGCTACACCTTC.